The rows below give T cell receptor beta chains drawn from one sample of a study of blood T cell repertoires in COVID-19. The table came from immunoSEQ multiplex PCR; TCRdb's copy has only in-frame clones and leaves some out. The table shows around 100,000 clones, with 87% occurring only once. The material sequenced was peripheral blood. The receptors were sampled from a woman aged 45-60 years with COVID-19, enrolled during active disease. CDR3s include the opening cysteine and the closing phenylalanine or tryptophan. The size field is filled for only some rows; it gives once, few, many or a size class.

>NA|TRBJ2-7|TRBV7-2
CASSLVAGAILGNEQYF
>NA|TRBJ1-1|TRBV6-2/TRBV6-3
CASSYRGTGVTEAFF
>once|TRBJ2-7|TRBV25-1
CASSDAQTGAYEQYF
>NA|TRBJ1-2|TRBV18
CASSPGQGLKGGYTF
>NA|TRBJ1-5|TRBV3-1/TRBV3-2
CASGTGAYSNQPQHF
>NA|TRBJ1-4|TRBV19
CASSNRQIEAEKLFF
>NA|TRBJ2-1|TRBV3-1/TRBV3-2
CASSLAARNEQFF
>NA|TRBJ2-5|TRBV5-5
CASSLAEVDRVVQETQYF
>NA|TRBJ1-6|TRBV27
CASSLLDRANSPLHF
>NA|TRBJ2-1|TRBV10-3
CAISESGASYNEQFF
>once|TRBJ2-5|TRBV7-2
CASSLVPKETQYF
>NA|TRBJ2-2|TRBV4-3
CASNVGGTNTGELFF
>NA|TRBJ2-5|TRBV3-1/TRBV3-2
CASSSLQGRRETQYF
>NA|TRBJ1-2|TRBV20-1
CSADRGSGYTF
>once|TRBJ2-2|TRBV11-2
CASSLGLRGELFF
>NA|TRBJ2-7|TRBV27
CASRTGINEQYF
>NA|TRBJ2-5|TRBV19
CASSPQPLGETQYF
>NA|TRBJ1-1|TRBV27
CASSLSGHGTGTEAFF
>once|TRBJ2-5|TRBV11-2
CASSLGTHSLQETQYF
>NA|TRBJ2-7|TRBV7-9
CASSLDGWREQYF
>NA|TRBJ1-6|TRBV4-1
CASSHFPPGGSPLHF
>few|TRBJ1-6|TRBV7-3
CASSSDRANSPLHF
>NA|TRBJ1-5|TRBV4-2
CASSQDSGQGNQPQHF
>NA|TRBJ1-6|TRBV28
CASKSGQGNISPLHF
>NA|TRBJ1-5|TRBV30
CAWSGAGEPNQPQHF
>NA|TRBJ1-1|TRBV30
CAWSNPVWRVPEAFF
>NA|TRBJ1-2|TRBV24-1
CATSDSTETANYGYTF
>NA|TRBJ1-1|TRBV6-5
CASSYAGASTEAFF
>NA|TRBJ1-5|TRBV7-2
CASSPGQVNQPQHF
>NA|TRBJ2-2|TRBV28
CASSPGQNTGELFF
>once|TRBJ1-6|TRBV2
CASSGQGANSPLHF
>NA|TRBJ2-1|TRBV7-5
CVRSLISRRGGRGPYNEQFF
>NA|TRBJ1-6|TRBV27
CASSLTPIQGIGSPLHF
>NA|TRBJ2-7|TRBV30
CAWATGSSYEQYF
>few|TRBJ1-5|TRBV19
CASSGTGASNQPQHF
>NA|TRBJ2-2|TRBV27
CASRPGTANTGELFF
>NA|TRBJ2-2|TRBV4-1
CASSQPGLGPTTGELFF
>NA|TRBJ2-2|TRBV10-1
CASSDKGLATNTGELFF
>NA|TRBJ2-7|TRBV4-1
CASTGTGSSYEQYF
>NA|TRBJ2-5|TRBV6-2/TRBV6-3
CASSSGQIKVSQETQYF
>NA|TRBJ1-5|TRBV4-3
CASSLGRTNQPQHF
>NA|TRBJ1-6|TRBV3-1/TRBV3-2
CASSQAGERSPLHF
>few|TRBJ1-1|TRBV5-1
CASSLPGNTEAFF
>NA|TRBJ2-1|TRBV4-2
CASSHRAGAVYNEQFF
>NA|TRBJ2-1|TRBV29-1
CSVELGVRKYNEQFF
>NA|TRBJ1-6|TRBV15
CATSRDRGSPLHF
>NA|TRBJ2-7|TRBV6-2/TRBV6-3
CASSYSKRGGLYEQYF
>NA|TRBJ1-3|TRBV7-9
CARGGEGNTIYF
>NA|TRBJ2-3|TRBV4-3
CASSQDGFSGGSTDTQYF
>few|TRBJ1-6|TRBV10-1
CAAGAGNGLEDNSPLHF